Shown below are 6 T cell receptor beta chains from a single sample sequenced in a study of blood T cell repertoires in COVID-19. Some clones are missing from TCRdb's copy, which holds only in-frame ones; the method was immunoSEQ multiplex PCR. The data show hundreds of thousands of clones, approximately 88% seen once. Sequencing was carried out using peripheral blood. The receptor source for this set is a woman in her thirties with COVID-19, enrolled during active disease.

V gene TRBV19 combines with J gene TRBJ1-2, with 10 bases matching TRBD1. The CDR3 has 13 residues. Losses at the gene ends were 6 bases for V and 8 bases for J; bases not matched to a gene: 6. The germline CDR1 and CDR2 sequences are LNHDA and SQIVND (reference sequence). Here the CDR3 DNA reads TGTGCCAGTAGCGGGACAGGGGTTGGCGGCTACACCTTC. Its translation is CASSGTGVGGYTF.

The chain is built from TRBV19 and TRBJ2-2, with TRBD2 identical over 10 bases. CDR3 length equals 17 residues. After removal of 3 bases from V and 4 bases from J, the junction contained 8 bases not matched to a gene. The germline gives CDR1 LNHDA, CDR2 SQIVND (reference sequence). The CDR3 nucleotides read TGTGCCAGTAGTATTAGGAAGAGCGGGAGGGGCACCGGGGAGCTGTTTTTT. Its protein is CASSIRKSGRGTGELFF.

The V and J genes are TRBV2 and TRBJ1-4; 7 bases map to TRBD1. CDR3 length: 14 residues. CDR1 and CDR2 from the germline V gene are SNHLY and FYNNEI. Germline trimming cut 9 bases from V and 2 bases from J; bases unmatched to any gene: 6. The CDR3 DNA reads TGTGCCAGTCGACGGGACAGTACTAATGAAAAACTGTTTTTT. This sequence encodes CASRRDSTNEKLFF.

V usage is TRBV11-2 and J usage is TRBJ2-2; tentatively, D is TRBD2 (5 bases). Germline V CDR1 and CDR2: SGHAT, FQNNGV. Trimming took 1 base from V and 4 from J, leaving 10 bases between them. The CDR3 is 15 residues long. The CDR3 here is CASSLAPRGTGELFF. For the CDR3, the DNA is TGTGCCAGCAGCTTAGCTCCCCGGGGCACCGGGGAGCTGTTTTTT.

This clone was counted only a few times. The chain joins TRBV19 to TRBJ1-1; 8 bases align to TRBD1. The CDR3 has 15 residues. V gave up 4 bases and J gave up 4 bases; unmatched junction bases: 8. Looked up from germline, CDR1 is LNHDA and CDR2 is SQIVND (reference sequence). The CDR3 protein is CASSKTDRVGTEAFF. The CDR3 DNA sequence: TGTGCCAGTAGTAAAACGGACAGGGTGGGCACTGAAGCTTTCTTT.

The V and J genes are TRBV6-5 and TRBJ1-1, with D uncertain. Germline loops: CDR1 MNHEY, CDR2 SVGAGI. This CDR3 contains 10 residues. Trimming stripped 9 bases from V and 10 bases from J, with 12 bases between. CDR3 in amino acids: CASTEIGAFF. The CDR3 DNA is TGTGCCAGTACAGAAATTGGAGCTTTCTTT.